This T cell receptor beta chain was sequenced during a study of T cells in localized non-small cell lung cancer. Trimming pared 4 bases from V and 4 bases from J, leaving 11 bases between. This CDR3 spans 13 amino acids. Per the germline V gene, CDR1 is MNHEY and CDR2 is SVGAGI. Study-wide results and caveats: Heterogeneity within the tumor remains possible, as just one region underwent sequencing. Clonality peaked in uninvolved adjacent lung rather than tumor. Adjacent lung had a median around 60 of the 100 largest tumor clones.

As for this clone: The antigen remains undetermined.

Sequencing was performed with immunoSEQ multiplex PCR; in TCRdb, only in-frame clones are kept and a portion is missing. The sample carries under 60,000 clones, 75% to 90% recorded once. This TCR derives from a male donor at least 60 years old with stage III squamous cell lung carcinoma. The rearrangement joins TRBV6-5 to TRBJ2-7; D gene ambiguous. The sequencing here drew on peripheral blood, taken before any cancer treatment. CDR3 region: CASSSPRLYEQYF. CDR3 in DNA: TGTGCCAGCAGTTCGCCCCGCTTGTACGAGCAGTACTTC.